The rows below give T cell receptor beta chains drawn from one sample of a study of blood T cell repertoires in COVID-19. The table came from immunoSEQ multiplex PCR; TCRdb's copy has only in-frame clones and leaves some out. The data show about 130,000 clones, about 91% seen once. Sequencing used peripheral blood. These receptors were taken from a man between 50 and 59 years old with acute or convalescent COVID-19. CDR3s include the opening cysteine and the closing phenylalanine or tryptophan. Fields, in order: V gene, D gene, J gene, clone size, CDR3 protein, CDR3 DNA. D genes are given only for firm matches. The listing skips clone size in some rows; elsewhere it reads once, few, many or a size class.

>TRBV7-9|TRBD1|TRBJ2-7|NA
CASSWGQGFYEQYF
TGTGCCAGCAGCTGGGGACAGGGCTTCTACGAGCAGTACTTC
>TRBV19|NA|TRBJ2-1|NA
CASSIGGPGLITYNEQFF
TGTGCCAGTAGTATAGGAGGGCCTGGTCTTATTACCTACAATGAGCAGTTCTTC
>TRBV11-2|TRBD1|TRBJ1-1|NA
CASSRTGTEAFF
TGTGCCAGCAGCCGGACAGGGACTGAAGCTTTCTTT
>TRBV6-5|NA|TRBJ2-1|once
CASTHSWGLEGEQFF
TGTGCCAGCACTCACTCCTGGGGACTCGAGGGTGAGCAGTTCTTC
>TRBV6-5|TRBD1|TRBJ1-2|NA
CASSMDRGYGYTF
TGTGCCAGCAGTATGGACAGGGGCTATGGCTACACCTTC
>TRBV7-9|NA|TRBJ1-5|NA
CASSAGGGNQPQHF
TGTGCCAGCAGCGCTGGGGGGGGCAATCAGCCCCAGCATTTT
>TRBV7-2|TRBD2|TRBJ2-3|NA
CASSFRSSGREDTQYF
TGTGCCAGCAGCTTTCGGTCTAGCGGGAGGGAAGATACGCAGTATTTT
>TRBV10-3|TRBD2|TRBJ2-1|NA
CAISEAGGGSDEQFF
TGTGCCATCAGTGAGGCGGGAGGAGGGTCCGATGAGCAGTTCTTC
>TRBV25-1|NA|TRBJ1-6|NA
CASSGLQNNSPLHF
TGTGCCAGCAGTGGGCTCCAAAATAATTCACCCCTCCACTTT
>TRBV10-3|NA|TRBJ1-2|NA
CAISGTGTGGYTF
TGTGCCATCAGTGGAACAGGGACGGGTGGCTACACCTTC
>TRBV11-2|TRBD1|TRBJ1-2|once
CASSMGYRGDGDGYTF
TGTGCCAGCAGCATGGGTTACAGGGGCGACGGTGATGGCTACACCTTC
>TRBV19|TRBD1|TRBJ1-2|NA
CASSPRDRVSRTYGYTF
TGTGCCAGTAGTCCCCGGGACAGGGTCTCACGAACTTATGGCTACACCTTC
>TRBV7-2|TRBD1|TRBJ2-1|NA
CASSLSGGEQFF
TGTGCCAGCAGCCTCTCAGGGGGTGAGCAGTTCTTC
>TRBV3-1/TRBV3-2|NA|TRBJ2-7|NA
CASRGTSTSYEQYF
TGTGCCAGCAGGGGGACTTCCACCTCCTACGAGCAGTACTTC
>TRBV19|TRBD2|TRBJ2-1|NA
CASNGLAGAYAQFF
TGTGCCAGTAACGGACTAGCGGGAGCTTATGCGCAGTTCTTC
>TRBV16|NA|TRBJ1-5|NA
CASSQSNLNQPQHF
TGTGCCAGCAGCCAATCTAATCTCAATCAGCCCCAGCATTTT
>TRBV7-2|TRBD2|TRBJ2-4|once
CASSLVAGVSRAKNIQYF
TGTGCCAGCAGCTTGGTAGCGGGAGTTTCGAGGGCCAAAAACATTCAGTACTTC
>TRBV2|TRBD1|TRBJ2-2|NA
CASSAIGTDTGELFF
TGTGCCAGCAGTGCCATAGGGACAGACACCGGGGAGCTGTTTTTT
>TRBV10-3|NA|TRBJ1-1|few
CAISKAGSGAFF
TGTGCCATCAGTAAGGCGGGGAGTGGGGCTTTCTTT
>TRBV27|TRBD1|TRBJ1-1|NA
CASSSLNIQGARNTEAFF
TGTGCCAGCAGTTCCCTAAACATACAGGGGGCAAGGAACACTGAAGCTTTCTTT
>TRBV5-8|NA|TRBJ1-1|NA
CADVQVQARTEAFF
TGTGCCGATGTGCAAGTGCAGGCCCGGACTGAAGCTTTCTTT
>TRBV3-1/TRBV3-2|NA|TRBJ2-2|NA
CASSQYRGELFF
TGTGCCAGCAGCCAATATCGCGGGGAGCTGTTTTTT
>TRBV19|NA|TRBJ1-1|NA
CASSMRGLGTEAFF
TGTGCCAGTAGTATGAGGGGACTTGGCACTGAAGCTTTCTTT
>TRBV6-5|TRBD2|TRBJ2-5|NA
CASSYARAGGKETQYF
TGTGCCAGCAGTTACGCTCGAGCGGGGGGCAAAGAGACCCAGTACTTC
>TRBV10-3|TRBD1|TRBJ1-2|NA
CAISESGQGINHGYTF
TGTGCCATCAGTGAGTCGGGACAGGGTATTAATCATGGCTACACCTTC
>TRBV28|TRBD2|TRBJ2-1|once
CASSLLRLAGSNEQFF
TGTGCCAGCAGTTTACTACGACTAGCGGGAAGCAATGAGCAGTTCTTC
>TRBV6-5|TRBD1|TRBJ1-6|NA
CASSPGQENSPLHF
TGTGCCAGCAGTCCAGGACAGGAGAATTCACCCCTCCACTTT
>TRBV9|TRBD1|TRBJ1-6|NA
CASSVGTGNNSPLHF
TGTGCCAGCAGCGTAGGGACAGGTAATAATTCACCCCTCCACTTT
>TRBV5-1|TRBD1|TRBJ1-4|NA
CASSSSGTGVEKLFF
TGCGCCAGCAGCTCCTCCGGGACAGGGGTCGAAAAACTGTTTTTT
>TRBV27|TRBD1|TRBJ1-1|NA
CASSRWTGVTNTEAFF
TGTGCCAGCAGTCGGTGGACAGGGGTGACGAACACTGAAGCTTTCTTT
>TRBV7-3|NA|TRBJ1-1|once
CASSLTGSTGTEAFF
TGTGCCAGCAGCTTAACGGGGAGTACTGGCACTGAAGCTTTCTTT
>TRBV24-1|TRBD2|TRBJ2-1|NA
CATSDPRTSGTNEQFF
TGTGCCACCAGTGATCCAAGGACTAGCGGGACGAATGAGCAGTTCTTC
>TRBV12-3/TRBV12-4|NA|TRBJ1-6|NA
CASSLTRDSPLHF
TGTGCCAGCAGTTTAACCAGGGATTCACCCCTCCACTTT
>TRBV6-6|NA|TRBJ2-7|few
CASSYSSGRYEQYF
TGTGCCAGCAGTTACTCGAGCGGCCGCTACGAGCAGTACTTC
>TRBV2|TRBD1|TRBJ1-4|NA
CASGTPTGAGEKLFF
TGTGCCAGCGGAACCCCCACAGGGGCCGGAGAAAAACTGTTTTTT
>TRBV5-8|TRBD1|TRBJ2-7|NA
CASTLRTHRGEEQYF
TGTGCCAGCACCCTTCGAACGCACAGGGGAGAGGAGCAGTACTTC
>TRBV3-1/TRBV3-2|NA|TRBJ2-7|few
CASSRRDGSYEQYF
TGTGCCAGCAGCCGGCGGGACGGCTCCTACGAGCAGTACTTC
>TRBV7-2|TRBD1|TRBJ1-2|once
CASSFRGRGGYTF
TGTGCCAGCAGCTTCAGGGGGCGCGGGGGCTACACCTTC
>TRBV5-4|NA|TRBJ1-6|NA
CASSSKYSSYNSPLHF
TGTGCCAGCAGCTCAAAGTACAGCTCCTATAATTCACCCCTCCACTTT
>TRBV3-1/TRBV3-2|NA|TRBJ1-2|NA
CASSQGTSGYTF
TGTGCCAGCAGCCAAGGCACATCGGGCTACACCTTC
>TRBV28|TRBD1|TRBJ1-2|NA
CASSSSTGEGYTF
TGTGCCAGCAGTTCATCTACAGGGGAAGGCTACACCTTC
>TRBV5-6|TRBD1|TRBJ2-1|NA
CASSPWTGYNEQFF
TGTGCCAGCAGCCCGTGGACAGGCTACAATGAGCAGTTCTTC
>TRBV10-3|TRBD2|TRBJ2-3|NA
CATLAGTPDTQYF
TGTGCCACACTAGCGGGGACCCCAGATACGCAGTATTTT
>TRBV9|TRBD2|TRBJ2-2|NA
CASSVLSSGSAGELFF
TGTGCCAGCAGCGTACTATCTAGCGGGAGTGCCGGGGAGCTGTTTTTT
>TRBV7-3|TRBD2|TRBJ2-1|NA
CASSFSSGGLNEQFF
TGTGCCAGCAGCTTCAGTAGCGGGGGGTTGAATGAGCAGTTCTTC
>TRBV10-2|TRBD1|TRBJ1-4|once
CASSMGQPNEKLFF
TGCGCCAGCAGTATGGGACAGCCAAATGAAAAACTGTTTTTT
>TRBV23-1|TRBD1|TRBJ1-5|NA
CASSQLGTGDQPQHF
TGCGCCAGCAGTCAACTCGGGACAGGGGATCAGCCCCAGCATTTT
>TRBV30|NA|TRBJ1-2|NA
CALAEGFRIGYGYTF
TGTGCCCTCGCGGAGGGGTTCCGAATTGGGTATGGCTACACCTTC
>TRBV20-1|NA|TRBJ1-2|NA
CSGVGNGGYTF
TGCAGTGGGGTGGGCAACGGTGGCTACACCTTC
>TRBV2|NA|TRBJ1-2|NA
CASSVSVNYGYTF
TGTGCCAGCAGTGTGAGCGTTAACTATGGCTACACCTTC
>TRBV5-4|NA|TRBJ2-3|few
CASSPKEGTDTQYF
TGTGCCAGCAGCCCGAAAGAGGGCACAGATACGCAGTATTTT
>TRBV5-4|NA|TRBJ1-1|NA
CASSLAGYETEAFF
TGTGCCAGCAGCTTGGCGGGTTATGAAACTGAAGCTTTCTTT
>TRBV27|NA|TRBJ2-3|NA
CASSSSLASSTDTQYF
TGTGCCAGCAGTTCCTCACTAGCTTCTAGCACAGATACGCAGTATTTT
>TRBV9|TRBD1|TRBJ1-3|NA
CASSVGDRVSGNTIYF
TGTGCCAGCAGCGTAGGGGACAGGGTCTCTGGAAACACCATATATTTT